The rows below give T cell receptor beta chains drawn from one sample of a study of T-cell reconstitution after alpha-beta-depleted transplantation in children. TCRdb re-called the PCR reads with MiXCR, one entry per CDR3 protein. The sample yields about 580,000 distinct CDR3 sequences, roughly 24% seen once. Material: PBMCs, mostly from graft donor cells, obtained 360 days after TCRalphabeta/CD19-depleted stem cell transplant. The receptors shown here come from a boy younger than two who had a stem cell transplant for acute myeloid leukemia, so the T cells may come from the graft donor. Both conserved end residues are part of each CDR3. A D gene is named only where the DNA matches it firmly. Only some rows state a clone size, as once, few, many or a class for expanded clones.

j_call v_call d_call clone_size cdr3_nt cdr3_aa
TRBJ2-3 TRBV29-1 TRBD2 many TGCAGCGTTGACCTAGCGGGGGGCACAGATACGCAGTATTTT CSVDLAGGTDTQYF
TRBJ1-1 TRBV12-3/TRBV12-4 NA NA TGTGCCAGCAGTTTAGGCGGACAGTTGAACACTGAAGCTTTCTTT CASSLGGQLNTEAFF
TRBJ1-1 TRBV4-3 NA NA TGCGCCAGCAGCCAAGATTTAACAGGAGGCACTGAAGCTTTCTTT CASSQDLTGGTEAFF
TRBJ2-6 TRBV29-1 NA NA TGCAGCGTTGGTCCTCAGTCGGGAGCCAACGTCCTGACTTTC CSVGPQSGANVLTF
TRBJ2-1 TRBV9 NA few TGTGCCAGCAGCGTAGGGAACGGGCGGAGCTCCTACAATGAGCAGTTCTTC CASSVGNGRSSYNEQFF
TRBJ2-3 TRBV20-1 TRBD2 NA TGCAGTGCGACGGGGGGGATCACAGATACGCAGTATTTT CSATGGITDTQYF
TRBJ1-1 TRBV6-5 TRBD1 NA TGTGCCAGCAGTTACGAGGGGACAGGAAGGACAGAAGCTTTCTTT CASSYEGTGRTEAFF
TRBJ2-7 TRBV24-1 TRBD2 NA TGTGCCACCAGTGCCGGACTAGCGGGGGACTTCTACGAGCAGTACTTC CATSAGLAGDFYEQYF
TRBJ2-7 TRBV6-5 NA NA TGTGCCAGCAGTTACGGCCAGGAAAAACTCGAGCAGTACTTC CASSYGQEKLEQYF
TRBJ1-3 TRBV12-3/TRBV12-4 NA NA TGTGCCAACCCCGCCTCCGGGGAGCGCAGACTGAACTGCTCTGGAAACACCATATATTTT CANPASGERRLNCSGNTIYF
TRBJ1-2 TRBV20-1 NA few TGCAGTGCTAGCTCCAACTGGGACGGAAGTTACTATGGCTACACCTTC CSASSNWDGSYYGYTF
TRBJ2-3 TRBV5-1 TRBD2 many TGCGCCAGCAGCTTAAGGACTAGCGCGGGCACAGATACGCAGTATTTT CASSLRTSAGTDTQYF